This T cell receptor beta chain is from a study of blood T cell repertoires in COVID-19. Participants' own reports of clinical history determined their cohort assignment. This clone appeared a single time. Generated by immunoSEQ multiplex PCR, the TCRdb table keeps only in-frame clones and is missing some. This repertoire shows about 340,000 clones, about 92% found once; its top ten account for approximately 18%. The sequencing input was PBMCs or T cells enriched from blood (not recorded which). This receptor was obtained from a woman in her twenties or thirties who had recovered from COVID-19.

CDR3 sequence: CASSTRQGGRNGYTF. The CDR3 DNA is TGTGCCAGCAGTACTCGACAGGGGGGGAGGAATGGCTACACCTTC. The chain recombines TRBV28 with TRBJ1-2; 9 bases match TRBD1. CDR3 length equals 15 residues. J gave up 6 bases and V 5 bases, and 10 bases lay outside the gene matches. Germline lookup yields CDR1 MDHEN and CDR2 SYDVKM.